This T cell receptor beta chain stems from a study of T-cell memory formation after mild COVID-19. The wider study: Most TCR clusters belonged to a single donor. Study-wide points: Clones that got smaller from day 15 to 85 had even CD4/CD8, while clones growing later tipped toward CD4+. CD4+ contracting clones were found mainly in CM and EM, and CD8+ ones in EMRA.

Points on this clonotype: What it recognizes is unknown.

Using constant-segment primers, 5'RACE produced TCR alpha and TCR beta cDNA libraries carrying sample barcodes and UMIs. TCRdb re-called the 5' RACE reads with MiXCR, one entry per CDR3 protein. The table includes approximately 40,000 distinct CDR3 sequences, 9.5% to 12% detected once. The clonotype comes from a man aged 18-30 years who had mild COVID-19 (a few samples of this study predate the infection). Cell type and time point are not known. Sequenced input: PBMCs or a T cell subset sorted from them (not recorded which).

The CDR3 reads CASSSSGGEETQYF. The DNA of the CDR3 is TGTGCCAGCAGTTCCAGCGGGGGAGAAGAGACCCAGTACTTC. This chain links TRBV6-2 or TRBV6-3 with TRBJ2-5; TRBD2 aligns across 8 bases. V shed 4 bases and J 3 bases; nucleotides not matched to a gene: 4. CDR1 MNHEY and CDR2 SVGEGT come from the germline V gene. The length of the CDR3 is 14 residues.